These T cell receptor beta chains were read from a single sample in a study of blood T cell repertoires in COVID-19. Assay: immunoSEQ multiplex PCR; the TCRdb copy retains only in-frame clones and omits some. Of 150,000 to 200,000 clones in the sample, roughly 82% were seen once. The sample was PBMCs or T cells enriched from blood (not recorded which). Receptors were obtained from a woman in her fifties or sixties with acute COVID-19. CDR3s include the opening cysteine and the closing phenylalanine or tryptophan. D genes are given only for firm matches. Expanded clones get a size class; other rows say once, few or many, or leave the size out.

v_call	d_call	j_call	cdr3_length	clone_size	cdr3_aa	cdr3_nt
TRBV28	TRBD1	TRBJ1-5	14	-	CASSPGQGDQPQHF	TGTGCCAGCAGTCCCGGACAGGGCGATCAGCCCCAGCATTTT
TRBV7-2	-	TRBJ2-1	13	few	CASSFSPYNEQFF	TGTGCCAGCAGCTTTTCCCCGTACAATGAGCAGTTCTTC
TRBV5-5	-	TRBJ1-4	14	-	CASSLGAGREKLFF	TGTGCCAGCAGCTTGGGGGCCGGTCGGGAAAAACTGTTTTTT
TRBV5-6	-	TRBJ2-3	16	-	CASSLGLGLSIYTQYF	TGTGCCAGCAGCTTGGGTTTGGGACTGTCAATTTATACGCAGTATTTT
TRBV7-2	-	TRBJ1-2	17	-	CASSAIQGATTPYGYTF	TGTGCCAGCAGCGCCATACAGGGAGCAACAACCCCCTATGGCTACACCTTC
TRBV10-2	-	TRBJ2-7	11	-	CASSEANEQYF	TGCGCCAGCAGTGAGGCTAACGAGCAGTACTTC
TRBV4-1	-	TRBJ2-1	17	-	CASSQPVQAGTYNEQFF	TGCGCCAGCAGCCAACCCGTCCAGGCAGGGACCTACAATGAGCAGTTCTTC
TRBV19	TRBD1	TRBJ1-6	16	-	CASSSRDRGRGSPLHF	TGTGCCAGTAGTTCCCGGGACAGGGGGCGAGGTTCACCCCTCCACTTT
TRBV5-1	-	TRBJ2-7	15	-	CASSVAGGSSYEQYF	TGCGCCAGCAGCGTTGCCGGCGGAAGCTCCTACGAGCAGTACTTC
TRBV6-6	TRBD2	TRBJ2-1	16	-	CAGTSGGPGSYNEQFF	TGTGCCGGTACTAGCGGGGGGCCGGGCTCCTACAATGAGCAGTTCTTC
TRBV7-2	-	TRBJ2-3	12	once	CASRSLTDTQYF	TGTGCCAGCAGGTCACTTACAGATACGCAGTATTTT
TRBV5-1	-	TRBJ1-1	13	-	CASSRQTNTEAFF	TGCGCCAGCAGCAGACAGACAAACACTGAAGCTTTCTTT
TRBV18	-	TRBJ1-5	13	-	CASSKGSNQPQHF	TGTGCCAGCTCAAAGGGGAGCAATCAGCCCCAGCATTTT
TRBV7-2	TRBD1	TRBJ2-7	15	-	CASSLARQGRSEQYF	TGTGCCAGCAGCTTAGCGAGACAGGGTAGGTCCGAGCAGTACTTC
TRBV7-2	TRBD1	TRBJ2-5	16	-	CASSLALGTAFETQYF	TGTGCCAGCAGCTTAGCGCTGGGGACAGCCTTCGAGACCCAGTACTTC
TRBV5-1	TRBD1	TRBJ1-2	14	-	CASSFWDRVLGYTF	TGCGCCAGCAGCTTCTGGGACAGGGTCTTAGGCTACACCTTC
TRBV5-5	TRBD1	TRBJ2-3	15	-	CASSYLVTGRDTQYF	TGTGCCAGCAGCTATTTGGTGACAGGGAGAGATACGCAGTATTTT
TRBV9	-	TRBJ2-2	14	-	CASSVGLNTGELFF	TGTGCCAGCAGCGTAGGACTAAACACCGGGGAGCTGTTTTTT
TRBV7-2	TRBD2	TRBJ2-1	18	-	CASSFQTGLAGGPGEQFF	TGTGCCAGCAGCTTCCAGACCGGACTAGCGGGAGGGCCGGGTGAGCAGTTCTTC
TRBV19	TRBD2	TRBJ2-1	18	once	CASSINQGSGSSYNEQFF	TGTGCCAGTAGTATAAACCAAGGTAGCGGGAGCTCCTACAATGAGCAGTTCTTC
TRBV18	-	TRBJ2-5	12	-	CASSPSQETQYF	TGTGCCAGCTCACCCAGCCAAGAGACCCAGTACTTC
TRBV10-3	-	TRBJ1-4	13	-	CAISAQVNEKLFF	TGTGCCATCTCGGCACAGGTTAATGAAAAACTGTTTTTT
TRBV27	-	TRBJ2-2	13	-	CASSFRNTGELFF	TGTGCCAGCAGTTTCAGGAACACCGGGGAGCTGTTTTTT
TRBV6-1	-	TRBJ2-2	15	-	CASSEVSRNTGELFF	TGTGCCAGCAGTGAAGTAAGCCGGAACACCGGGGAGCTGTTTTTT
TRBV3-1/TRBV3-2	-	TRBJ2-1	14	-	CASSQGHPYNEQFF	TGTGCCAGCAGCCAAGGGCATCCCTACAATGAGCAGTTCTTC
TRBV28	-	TRBJ1-5	14	once	CASSLSRSNQPQHF	TGTGCCAGCAGTTTATCACGGAGCAATCAGCCCCAGCATTTT
TRBV7-9	TRBD1	TRBJ1-2	16	-	CASSFRDRHQPIGYTF	TGTGCCAGCAGCTTCCGGGACAGGCATCAACCCATCGGCTACACCTTC
TRBV4-2	TRBD1	TRBJ2-2	18	-	CASSRLPDRVESTGELFF	TGTGCCAGCAGCCGCCTCCCTGACAGGGTCGAAAGCACCGGGGAGCTGTTTTTT
TRBV9	TRBD2	TRBJ2-5	16	few	CASSVGPSGGMETQYF	TGTGCCAGCAGCGTAGGGCCTAGCGGGGGGATGGAGACCCAGTACTTC
TRBV5-4	-	TRBJ1-2	15	-	CASRFGGPTNYGYTF	TGTGCCAGCCGATTCGGGGGACCCACGAACTATGGCTACACCTTC
TRBV25-1	-	TRBJ1-2	15	-	CASSQQDPANYGYTF	TGTGCCAGCAGTCAACAGGATCCAGCTAACTATGGCTACACCTTC
TRBV19	TRBD2	TRBJ2-2	16	-	CASRSGLAINTGELFF	TGTGCCAGTAGATCGGGACTAGCTATAAACACCGGGGAGCTGTTTTTT
TRBV30	-	TRBJ1-1	14	-	CAALDGEVNTEAFF	TGTGCCGCCTTAGATGGGGAGGTGAACACTGAAGCTTTCTTT
TRBV7-2	-	TRBJ1-2	16	-	CASSLDAGRITYGYTF	TGTGCCAGCAGCTTAGATGCGGGGAGAATAACCTATGGCTACACCTTC
TRBV6-2/TRBV6-3	TRBD2	TRBJ2-1	15	-	CASSTGLAGRNEQFF	TGTGCCAGCAGTACGGGACTAGCGGGGAGGAATGAGCAGTTCTTC
TRBV2	TRBD1	TRBJ1-4	14	once	CASRPGTGGEKLFF	TGTGCCAGCAGACCCGGGACAGGAGGCGAAAAACTGTTTTTT
TRBV2	-	TRBJ1-6	13	-	CASSAFYNSPLHF	TGTGCCAGCAGTGCCTTCTATAATTCACCCCTCCACTTT
TRBV10-3	-	TRBJ1-1	13	-	CAITGVDITEAFF	TGTGCCATAACGGGGGTTGATATAACTGAAGCTTTCTTT
TRBV7-9	-	TRBJ2-3	14	-	CASSRQSSTDTQYF	TGTGCCAGCAGCCGACAGTCTAGCACAGATACGCAGTATTTT
TRBV3-1/TRBV3-2	TRBD1	TRBJ2-7	15	-	CASSLRGTGGDEQYF	TGTGCCAGCAGCCTGCGAGGGACAGGGGGGGACGAGCAGTACTTC
TRBV7-2	-	TRBJ1-2	14	once	CASSPQQGSGGYTF	TGTGCCAGCAGCCCCCAACAGGGTTCGGGTGGCTACACCTTC
TRBV7-9	-	TRBJ2-3	13	many	CASSDPRRDTQYF	TGTGCCAGCTCCGACCCCCGGAGGGATACGCAGTATTTT
TRBV24-1	-	TRBJ1-1	13	once	CATRGSTDTEAFF	TGTGCCACCAGGGGTTCGACAGACACTGAAGCTTTCTTT
TRBV6-5	TRBD1	TRBJ2-1	14	-	CASSVGGDYNEQFF	TGTGCCAGCAGCGTAGGGGGCGATTACAATGAGCAGTTCTTC
TRBV27	-	TRBJ2-2	14	-	CASRLAIGTGELFF	TGTGCCAGCAGGCTAGCGATAGGCACCGGGGAGCTGTTTTTT
TRBV7-9	-	TRBJ2-7	12	-	CASSPLARVHYF	TGTGCCAGCAGCCCCCTTGCCCGGGTACACTACTTC
TRBV7-8	TRBD1	TRBJ1-2	14	-	CASSRQQGTYGYTF	TGTGCCAGCAGCCGGCAACAGGGGACCTATGGCTACACCTTC
TRBV6-2/TRBV6-3	TRBD2	TRBJ2-4	18	once	CASSQGTSGRARIIIQYF	TGTGCCAGCAGTCAAGGGACTAGCGGGAGGGCCCGGATTATCATTCAGTACTTC
TRBV2	TRBD1	TRBJ2-1	15	-	CASRADRGGNNEQFF	TGTGCCAGCAGGGCTGACAGGGGGGGAAACAATGAGCAGTTCTTC
TRBV6-5	TRBD1	TRBJ1-3	15	once	CASRKGQRLGNTIYF	TGTGCCAGCAGAAAGGGACAGCGACTCGGAAACACCATATATTTT
TRBV6-2/TRBV6-3	-	TRBJ1-3	15	-	CASSYALEGRNTIYF	TGTGCCAGCAGTTACGCCCTCGAGGGGAGGAACACCATATATTTT
TRBV5-1	TRBD1	TRBJ1-1	13	-	CASSSGQGAEAFF	TGCGCCAGCAGCTCCGGACAGGGGGCTGAAGCTTTCTTT
TRBV10-3	TRBD2	TRBJ2-5	15	-	CATRSGGRAEETQYF	TGTGCCACTCGGTCAGGCGGGAGGGCAGAAGAGACCCAGTACTTC
TRBV3-1/TRBV3-2	-	TRBJ2-1	13	-	CASSQDLYNEQFF	TGTGCCAGCAGCCAAGACTTATACAATGAGCAGTTCTTC
TRBV20-1	-	TRBJ2-1	13	-	CSASVLSPPEQFF	TGCAGTGCCAGTGTCTTGAGCCCTCCTGAGCAGTTCTTC
TRBV4-1	TRBD2	TRBJ2-3	17	-	CASSQIPLAGITDTQYF	TGCGCCAGCAGCCAGATCCCCCTAGCGGGGATCACAGATACGCAGTATTTT
TRBV6-5	TRBD1	TRBJ1-3	15	-	CASTLRDSSGNTIYF	TGTGCCAGCACCCTAAGGGACAGCTCTGGAAACACCATATATTTT
TRBV18	-	TRBJ1-1	14	-	CASSPDGGNTEAFF	TGTGCCAGCTCCCCCGACGGGGGGAACACTGAAGCTTTCTTT